A single sample gave rise to the 26 T cell receptor beta chains below, sequenced in a study of vaccination and CD4 T cells after COVID-19. Antigen specificity for these receptors is unknown. Specified treatment: roughly ten-day PBMC culture with coronavirus spike peptide pools or control peptides (ViraFEST assay). The Oncomine TCR Beta short-read assay generated sequence data from the DNA of cultured CD4+ T cells. One entry per CDR3 protein, called by TCRdb with MiXCR from the PCR reads. Of approximately 5,800 distinct CDR3 sequences listed, approximately 71% were seen once; the top ten hold less than 25%. Source material: CD4+ T cells from blood, cultured in vitro. The receptors were gathered from a human donor who had recovered from COVID-19.

The rearrangement links TRBV15 to TRBJ1-2; TRBD1 matches 10 bases. Germline trimming cut 1 base from V and 1 base from J; bases unmatched to any gene: 6. The CDR3 is 17 amino acids. Per the germline V gene, CDR1 is LNHNV and CDR2 is YYDKDF (reference sequence). DNA of the CDR3: TGTGCCACCAGCAGAGGGGGACAGGGGTACGGTAACTATGGCTACACCTTC. Translated, it gives CATSRGGQGYGNYGYTF. Variable domain in full (rest from reference TRBV15 and TRBJ1-2): DAMVIQNPRYQVTQFGKPVTLSCSQTLNHNVMYWYQQKSSQAPKLLFHYYDKDFNNEADTPDNFQSRRPNTSFCFLDIRSPGLGDTAMYLCATSRGGQGYGNYGYTFGSGTRLTVV.

V is TRBV6-2 or TRBV6-3 and J is TRBJ2-3; 8 bases agree with TRBD1. V shed 0 bases, J shed 2 bases, and the junction held 7 bases outside the gene matches. CDR1 is MNHEY and CDR2 is SVGEGT in the germline V gene. CDR3 length equals 17 residues. CDR3 sequence reads: CASSYSATGATTDTQYF. CDR3 nucleotide sequence: TGTGCCAGCAGTTACTCCGCGACAGGGGCGACCACAGATACGCAGTATTTT.

Written as DNA, the CDR3 is TGCAGTGCCCATCCTGTCCAGGTTGATTCACCCCTCCACTTT. It yields the protein CSAHPVQVDSPLHF. The chain uses TRBV20-1 and TRBJ1-6; no definite D call. This CDR3 spans 14 amino acids. Trimming shortened V by 6 bases and J by 8 bases, and 17 bases separated the two germline ends. The germline gives CDR1 DFQATT, CDR2 SNEGSKA (reference sequence).

The V call is TRBV27, the J call TRBJ1-1; a weak D match, TRBD1 (6 bases). There are 15 residues in the CDR3. V lost 3 bases, J lost 1 base, and 12 bases lay in between. Germline assignment: CDR1 MNHEY and CDR2 SMNVEV (reference sequence). The CDR3 DNA reads TGTGCCAGCAGTTTTCTCGACAGGAAGAACACTGAAGCTTTCTTT. Protein product: CASSFLDRKNTEAFF.

V and J are TRBV20-1 and TRBJ2-2; tentatively, D is TRBD2 (5 bases). V lost 6 bases and J lost 1, with 12 bases in between. The CDR3 is made up of 14 amino acids. Germline assignment: CDR1 DFQATT and CDR2 SNEGSKA (reference sequence). The chain's CDR3 is CSAPGLLNTGELFF. CDR3 sequence (DNA): TGCAGTGCACCTGGACTCTTGAACACCGGGGAGCTGTTTTTT.

This chain uses TRBV7-2 with TRBJ2-2; 8 bases line up with TRBD2. CDR3 size: 14 residues. CDR1 is SGHTA, CDR2 FQGNSA, per germline. Trimming removed 3 bases from V and 9 bases from J; junction bases left unmatched: 6. The CDR3, as DNA: TGTGCCAGCAGCTTGAATAGCGGGGCGCGGGAGCTGTTTTTT. It is translated as CASSLNSGARELFF. The variable domain in full, completed from reference TRBV7-2 and TRBJ2-2, reads GAGVSQSPSNKVTEKGKDVELRCDPISGHTALYWYRQSLGQGLEFLIYFQGNSAPDKSGLPSDRFSAERTGGSVSTLTIQRTQQEDSAVYLCASSLNSGARELFFGEGSRLTVL.

The V and J genes are TRBV7-2 and TRBJ1-1; 9 bases match TRBD1. The CDR3 runs 15 residues. Germline assignment: CDR1 SGHTA and CDR2 FQGNSA. V lost 4 bases and J lost 4; bases outside the gene matches: 7. The CDR3 DNA reads TGTGCCAGCAGCTATACGCGGGACAGGGCCACTGAAGCTTTCTTT. Residues: CASSYTRDRATEAFF.

This chain connects TRBV2 to TRBJ1-2; D perhaps matches TRBD1 (5 bases). The length of the CDR3 is 14 residues. CDR1 and CDR2 (germline): SNHLY, FYNNEI. V gave up 7 bases and J gave up 4 bases, with 16 bases separating them. CDR3 loop: CASTEGRGGYGYTF. CDR3 bases: TGTGCCAGCACCGAGGGGAGGGGAGGCTATGGCTACACCTTC.

The rearrangement uses TRBV7-6 and TRBJ1-3; TRBD1 is a possible D gene (5 bases). The V and J ends lost 0 bases and 0 bases respectively, with 6 bases between them. The CDR3 loop spans 15 amino acids. CDR1 SGHVS and CDR2 FNYEAQ come from the germline V gene. The chain's CDR3 is CASSLAGGSGNTIYF. In nucleotides, the CDR3 is TGTGCCAGCAGCTTAGCGGGGGGCTCTGGAAACACCATATATTTT.

V usage is TRBV14 and J usage is TRBJ2-1; D is ambiguous. The CDR3 is 15 residues long. The germline CDR1 and CDR2 sequences are SGHDN and FVKESK. Trimming shortened V by 1 base and J by 7 bases, and 14 bases separated the two germline ends. Written as DNA, the CDR3 is TGTGCCAGCAGCCAAGGGCTGTCCCTCCGGAATGAGCAGTTCTTC. It codes for CASSQGLSLRNEQFF.

This clonotype qualifies as large. The chain joins TRBV20-1 to TRBJ1-2; 9 bases match TRBD1. Germline CDR1 DFQATT, CDR2 SNEGSKA (reference sequence). Trimming removed 1 base from V and 2 bases from J; junction bases left unmatched: 5. The CDR3 runs 15 residues. CDR3 protein: CSARAPGTGNYGYTF. CDR3 coding DNA: TGCAGTGCTAGAGCCCCCGGGACAGGGAACTATGGCTACACCTTC.

The chain employs TRBV7-2 and TRBJ2-7; 10 positions agree with TRBD2. The length of the CDR3 is 16 residues. V was pared by 1 base and J by 0 bases, with 3 bases of the junction left unmatched. CDR1 and CDR2 from the germline V gene are SGHTA and FQGNSA. CDR3 in DNA: TGTGCCAGCAGCTTAGGTAGCGGGGGGCCCTCCTACGAGCAGTACTTC. It codes for CASSLGSGGPSYEQYF.

V usage is TRBV7-3 and J usage is TRBJ2-1, with TRBD1 as a possible D gene (6 bases). Between the trimmed V and J ends, which lost 5 bases and 7 bases, there was a span of 15 bases. CDR3 length: 14 residues. The germline gives CDR1 SGHTA, CDR2 FQGTGA. The CDR3 here is CASSPQLGTNEQFF. The DNA of the CDR3 is TGTGCCAGCAGCCCCCAACTGGGGACAAATGAGCAGTTCTTC.

This chain joins TRBV20-1 and TRBJ1-2; no reliable D call. This CDR3 spans 12 amino acids. The V end was cut by 0 bases, the J end by 8 bases, with 10 bases between. Looked up from germline, CDR1 is DFQATT and CDR2 is SNEGSKA (reference sequence). The CDR3 sequence: CSARDLREGYTF. CDR3 coding DNA: TGCAGTGCTAGAGATCTTAGGGAAGGCTACACCTTC.

The CDR3 DNA sequence: TGCAGTGCTAGAGATATAGCGGGGGATTTGGAGCAGTACTTC. Translating gives CSARDIAGDLEQYF. This rearrangement joins TRBV20-1 to TRBJ2-7, with TRBD2 matching 9 bases. Germline V gene data show CDR1 as DFQATT and CDR2 as SNEGSKA (reference sequence). V lost 0 bases to trimming and J lost 7 bases; unmatched junction nucleotides: 7. CDR3 length equals 14 residues.

The CDR3 here is CASSLGGNSPLHF. As DNA, the CDR3 is TGTGCCAGCAGCTTAGGGGGTAATTCACCCCTCCACTTT. The V gene is TRBV7-2, the J gene TRBJ1-6; D is unresolved. This CDR3 has 13 residues. V was clipped by 1 base and J by 6 bases, with 4 bases between them. Germline values: CDR1 SGHTA, CDR2 FQGNSA.

This clonotype turned up a few times. The J gene is TRBJ1-5, the V gene TRBV11-3; no firm D call. With 0 bases removed from V and 0 bases from J, the gap between germline ends came to 0 bases. The CDR3 consists of 13 residues. The germline V gene encodes CDR1 SGHNT and CDR2 YENEEA. DNA for the CDR3: TGTGCCAGCAGCTTAGATAGCAATCAGCCCCAGCATTTT. Protein: CASSLDSNQPQHF.

CDR3 DNA sequence: TGTGCCAGCAGGGACAGGGGGAGGGAAGCTTTCTTT. Its protein product is CASRDRGREAFF. V gene TRBV19 combines with J gene TRBJ1-1; TRBD1 aligns across 11 bases. The CDR3 has 12 amino acids. V was pared by 9 bases and J by 8 bases, with 5 bases of the junction left unmatched. From germline, CDR1 is LNHDA and CDR2 SQIVND (reference sequence). Based on the CDR3 plus reference TRBV19 and TRBJ1-1, the full variable domain is DGGITQSPKYLFRKEGQNVTLSCEQNLNHDAMYWYRQDPGQGLRLIYYSQIVNDFQKGDIAEGYSVSREKKESFPLTVTSAQKNPTAFYLCASRDRGREAFFGQGTRLTVV.

The rearrangement uses TRBV7-2 and TRBJ2-3; 14 nucleotides line up with TRBD2. CDR1 and CDR2 (germline): SGHTA, FQGNSA. The J segment lost 2 bases and the V segment lost 0 bases, leaving 10 bases of the junction unmatched. CDR3 length equals 20 residues. CDR3: CASSLARGLAGVAHTDTQYF. The CDR3 DNA follows: TGTGCCAGCAGCTTAGCACGGGGACTAGCGGGGGTGGCACACACAGATACGCAGTATTTT.

This rearrangement joins TRBV19 to TRBJ1-5; 7 nucleotides match TRBD1. The CDR3 length is 15 residues. With V trimmed by 4 bases and J by 6 bases, 9 bases remained unmatched. Germline CDR1 and CDR2: LNHDA and SQIVND (reference sequence). CDR3 nucleotide sequence: TGTGCCAGTAGTACCCGGGAAGGGGGCGGTCAGCCCCAGCATTTT. Protein: CASSTREGGGQPQHF.

The chain is built from TRBV6-1 and TRBJ2-1; 11 positions agree with TRBD1. The CDR3 is 13 amino acids. With V trimmed by 11 bases and J by 9 bases, 9 bases remained unmatched. CDR1 is MNHNS, CDR2 SASEGT, per germline. CDR3 sequence (DNA): TGTGCCGTCCGGGACAGGGGGGGGCTTGAGCAGTTCTTC. Translation gives CAVRDRGGLEQFF.

The chain employs TRBV28 and TRBJ2-7; TRBD1 is a possible D gene (6 bases). V was cut by 4 bases and J by 9 bases, with 13 bases left in between. Germline V gene data show CDR1 as MDHEN and CDR2 as SYDVKM. There are 12 residues in the CDR3. CDR3 sequence reads: CASSWGQPGQYF. The CDR3 DNA sequence: TGTGCCAGCAGTTGGGGACAACCCGGGCAGTACTTC.

This clonotype was observed a handful of times. The genes are TRBV20-1 and TRBJ2-3; 11 nucleotides agree with TRBD2. After removal of 5 bases from V and 4 bases from J, the junction contained 5 bases not matched to a gene. CDR1 is DFQATT, CDR2 SNEGSKA, per germline (reference sequence). The CDR3 consists of 14 residues. CDR3 bases: TGCAGTGCTGTCACTAGCGGGGGCCCAGATACGCAGTATTTT. Amino acids: CSAVTSGGPDTQYF.

In its sample, this clonotype is large (0.1 to 1%). The chain carries TRBV6-1 and TRBJ2-7; 9 bases fit TRBD1. Germline V gene lookup returns CDR1 MNHNS and CDR2 SASEGT. This CDR3 spans 14 amino acids. Trimming removed 7 bases from V and 12 bases from J; junction bases left unmatched: 16. Here the CDR3 reads CASTPGTGRQDLYF. CDR3 in DNA: TGTGCCAGCACCCCCGGGACAGGGCGCCAGGATCTGTACTTC.

This clonotype counts as medium-sized. J is TRBJ1-3 and V is TRBV12-3 or TRBV12-4; 9 positions agree with TRBD1. The CDR3 is 13 residues long. V shed 10 bases and J 2 bases; nucleotides not matched to a gene: 3. The CDR3 loop reads CANNRGPGNTIYF. CDR3 in DNA: TGTGCCAACAACAGGGGGCCTGGAAACACCATATATTTT.

Only a few counts were recorded for this clonotype. The V call is TRBV12-3 or TRBV12-4, the J call TRBJ1-6; no definite D call. The CDR3 has 11 residues. Trimming shortened V by 0 bases and J by 13 bases, and 4 bases separated the two germline ends. The CDR3 loop is CASSLAGPLHF. Written as DNA, the CDR3 is TGTGCCAGCAGTTTAGCCGGGCCCCTCCACTTT.